This T cell receptor beta chain emerged from a study of Graves' ophthalmopathy and Graves' hyperthyroidism. Study results and caveats: A majority of expanded thyroid clonotypes exceeding 0.001 frequency were likewise present in blood. Built on 13 signatures, a model told ophthalmopathy apart from stable hyperthyroidism with about 91% sensitivity and approximately 81% specificity.

Hyperthyroidism cases were recent diagnoses of under 2 months' duration in people aged 18 to 65. Symptoms, serum thyroxine and TRAb, thyroid ultrasound, and orbital computed tomography formed the diagnostic basis. The germline V gene encodes CDR1 SQVTM and CDR2 ANQGSEA. Trimming took off 4 bases at V and 2 bases at J, with 15 bases between the two ends. There are 14 residues in the CDR3. The sample holds many counts of this clonotype. Its cognate antigen is unknown. Beta-chain TCR CDR3 regions were amplified from RNA transcripts. The library came from an HTBI-primed first-round RT-PCR and a second-round multiplex PCR. TCRdb used MiXCR to reprocess the multiplex PCR reads, holding one entry per CDR3 protein. The sample holds over a million distinct CDR3 sequences, 35% to 45% seen once.

The V call is TRBV29-1, the J call TRBJ2-7; the D is unclear. The sample consisted of peripheral blood or thyroid tissue (not recorded which). This clonotype was obtained from an adult man with Graves' hyperthyroidism. The CDR3 DNA sequence: TGCAGCGTTGCATCACGTTCAGGTGCCTACGAGCAGTACTTC. It codes for CSVASRSGAYEQYF.